The clone carrying this T cell receptor beta chain has more than one count but fewer than ten. Its antigen is unknown. The data belong to a study of shared clonotypes between healthy human individuals. Sequenced by immunoSEQ multiplex PCR; TCRdb stores in-frame clones only, minus some. There are 2.3 million or so clones in the sample; roughly 93% occur only once, and approximately 0.4% lies in the top ten. Study results and caveats: Deeper or shallower sequencing was expected to change how clonotypes are shared among donors.

Germline lookup yields CDR1 SEHNR and CDR2 FQNEAQ (reference sequence). The CDR3 spans 15 residues. V gave up 5 bases and J gave up 8 bases; unmatched junction bases: 14. The study drew all its donors from Caucasian adults living in Nashville, Tennessee. The chain joins TRBV7-9 to TRBJ1-2, with TRBD1 matching 7 bases. This TCR derives from a man younger than 35 in good health. Some clones in this sample may be carry-over from other donors' samples. Input material: naive CD4+ T cells from PBMCs. The subset is: CD45RA+ positively selected. The chain's CDR3 is CASSPRDSPLEGYTF. CDR3 nucleotides: TGTGCCAGCAGCCCTCGGGACAGCCCCCTAGAGGGCTACACCTTC.